These 3 T cell receptor beta chains were sequenced from one sample in a study of early T cells in non-severe SARS-CoV-2 infection. In TCRdb, the 5' RACE reads were re-called with MiXCR into one record per CDR3 protein. The table shows fewer than 55,000 distinct CDR3 sequences, with around a tenth occurring only once. Sequencing input: whole blood. These receptors were taken from an adult who was a healthcare worker with PCR-confirmed SARS-CoV-2 infection or an uninfected control (not recorded which).

This chain links TRBV7-2 with TRBJ2-5; D is ambiguous. Germline assignment: CDR1 SGHTA and CDR2 FQGNSA. V lost 7 bases and J 2 bases, leaving 14 bases between the germline ends. The CDR3 is made up of 14 amino acids. In nucleotides, the CDR3 is TGTGCCAGCACCGTGGACCGTACTCAAGAGACCCAGTACTTC. It encodes CASTVDRTQETQYF.

This clonotype was observed many times. The J gene is TRBJ1-5, the V gene TRBV19; 7 bases agree with TRBD1. The CDR3 contains 14 residues. Germline CDR1 and CDR2: LNHDA and SQIVND (reference sequence). V lost 5 bases to trimming and J lost 7 bases; unmatched junction nucleotides: 8. The CDR3, as DNA: TGTGCCAGTAGTTCAACAGGGGAGCGACAGCCCCAGCATTTT. It specifies CASSSTGERQPQHF. The full variable domain, with the rest looked up from reference TRBV19 and TRBJ1-5, is DGGITQSPKYLFRKEGQNVTLSCEQNLNHDAMYWYRQDPGQGLRLIYYSQIVNDFQKGDIAEGYSVSREKKESFPLTVTSAQKNPTAFYLCASSSTGERQPQHFGDGTRLSIL.

This clonotype occurred a few times. The chain employs TRBV7-8 and TRBJ2-2, with a possible D match to TRBD2 (6 bases). This CDR3 comprises 18 residues. The germline CDR1 and CDR2 sequences are SGHVS and FQNEAQ. V was shortened by 2 bases and J by 0 bases, with 16 bases between the two germline ends. The CDR3 reads CASSLKGLALANTGELFF. The CDR3 DNA reads TGTGCCAGCAGCTTAAAAGGGCTAGCGCTCGCGAACACCGGGGAGCTGTTTTTT.